A single T cell receptor beta chain is shown here with its context. No antigen is known for it. This sample was taken from a study of CD8 T cells in ankylosing spondylitis. Germline V gives CDR1 SGHKS, CDR2 YYEKEE (reference sequence). The CDR3 contains 15 residues. The V end was cut by 6 bases, the J end by 4 bases, with 19 bases between. TCRdb re-called the 5' RACE reads with MiXCR, one entry per CDR3 protein. The sample lists 350,000 to 550,000 distinct CDR3 sequences, approximately 26% occurring once. General study points: Characteristic, it appeared, of ankylosing spondylitis blood was a TCR beta motif of several highly homologous variants.

The sequenced material came from blood, either unsorted or a sorted T cell fraction (not recorded which). The sequence came from a male donor with ankylosing spondylitis. The J gene is TRBJ1-1, the V gene TRBV5-5, with D possibly being TRBD1 (5 bases). CDR3: CASNNLRARGTEAFF. In nucleotides, the CDR3 is TGTGCCAGCAACAATCTGAGGGCGAGGGGCACTGAAGCTTTCTTT.